A selection of T cell receptor beta chains follows, all from one sample in a study of blood T cell repertoires in COVID-19. Some clones are missing from TCRdb's copy, which holds only in-frame ones; the method was immunoSEQ multiplex PCR. The table has tens of thousands of clones, roughly 87% seen once. Sequences were obtained from peripheral blood. Every receptor here comes from a man younger than 35 with COVID-19, enrolled during active disease. CDR3s include the opening cysteine and the closing phenylalanine or tryptophan. A D gene is named only where the DNA matches it firmly. Some rows have no size entry. The others give once, few or many, or a class for an expanded clone.

TRBJ1-5	.	TRBV27	.	TGTGCCAGCAGTCCAACCCGTCAGGGGAATTGGGGACAGCCCCAGCATTTT	CASSPTRQGNWGQPQHF
TRBJ2-7	once	TRBV28	.	TGTGCCAGCAGTTTAGGTTTCGCGCTAGCGTCCTACGAGCAGTACTTC	CASSLGFALASYEQYF
TRBJ2-7	.	TRBV3-1/TRBV3-2	.	TGTGCCAGCAGCCGGACGGGAGAACCCTACGAGCAGTACTTC	CASSRTGEPYEQYF
TRBJ1-6	.	TRBV2	TRBD1	TGTGCCAGCAGTGACCCAACAGGGGGCGATGACTTTTATAATTCACCCCTCCACTTT	CASSDPTGGDDFYNSPLHF
TRBJ2-2	.	TRBV19	.	TGTGCCAGTAGACTGACAGCGAACACCGGGGAGCTGTTTTTT	CASRLTANTGELFF
TRBJ2-7	.	TRBV7-2	TRBD1	TGTGCCAGCAGCTCGAAATCCGGGACAGGGGGGAGCGAGCAGTACTTC	CASSSKSGTGGSEQYF
TRBJ2-5	.	TRBV30	.	TGTGCCTGGAGTGATGGTTGGAGGGAGACCCAGTACTTC	CAWSDGWRETQYF
TRBJ2-5	few	TRBV7-3	TRBD2	TGTGCCAGCAGCTCATCGGCTAGCGGGACTGAGACCCAGTACTTC	CASSSSASGTETQYF
TRBJ2-2	.	TRBV24-1	.	TGTGCCACCAGCTTTCGGGACTCTTCGAACACCGGGGAGCTGTTTTTT	CATSFRDSSNTGELFF
TRBJ1-2	.	TRBV7-9	.	TGTGCCAGCAGCTTCTTCCGGACAGCCAACTATGGCTACACCTTC	CASSFFRTANYGYTF
TRBJ2-1	.	TRBV11-3	.	TGTGCCAGCAGCCCCCAGGGCAGGCCACATGAGCAGTTCTTC	CASSPQGRPHEQFF
TRBJ2-3	.	TRBV7-3	TRBD2	TGTGCCAGCAGCGCCGGACTGCGGGAGGAGGTAGATACGCAGTATTTT	CASSAGLREEVDTQYF
TRBJ2-7	.	TRBV5-1	TRBD1	TGCGCCAGCAGCATTGGGACAGCATACGAGCAGTACTTC	CASSIGTAYEQYF
TRBJ1-4	.	TRBV5-4	TRBD1	TGTGCCAGCAGCTTGGGAGGCGACAGGGGACGTGAAAAACTGCTTTTT	CASSLGGDRGREKLLF
TRBJ2-3	.	TRBV7-8	.	TGTGCCAGCAGCTTTAGCGGACTCACAGATACGCAGTATTTT	CASSFSGLTDTQYF
TRBJ2-7	.	TRBV10-1	.	TGCGCCAGCAGTGACGCGGGACTGGGCAACGAGCAGTACTTC	CASSDAGLGNEQYF
TRBJ2-1	.	TRBV5-4	TRBD1	TGTGCCAGCAGCGTAACTACAGGGGTCGGGTTCAATGAGCAGTTCTTC	CASSVTTGVGFNEQFF
TRBJ2-1	.	TRBV5-4	.	TGTGCCAGCAGCTTGGTGGCCCGCAGCTCCTACAATGAGCAGTTCTTC	CASSLVARSSYNEQFF
TRBJ2-1	.	TRBV7-2	TRBD2	TGTGCCAGCAGCTTAACCGGGACTAGCGGGGGGGCGCAGTTCTTC	CASSLTGTSGGAQFF
TRBJ1-2	.	TRBV7-9	.	TGTGCCAGCAGCCCCCTGAATACGGGCTATGGCTACACCTTC	CASSPLNTGYGYTF
TRBJ1-2	.	TRBV13	TRBD1	TGTGCCAGCAGCCCCATGGACAGGGCCTATGGCTACACCTTC	CASSPMDRAYGYTF
TRBJ1-2	.	TRBV7-9	.	TGTGCCAGCAGCTTAGACAGCCGAATGGGCTACACCTTC	CASSLDSRMGYTF
TRBJ2-1	.	TRBV21-1	.	TGTGCCAGCAGCAAAGTATGGGGACTAGTAAGAGGCAATGAGCAGTTCTTC	CASSKVWGLVRGNEQFF
TRBJ2-2	.	TRBV27	.	TGTGCCAGCAGTTTATATTTTGGCAGCGTACGGGGAAACGGGGAGCTGTTTTTT	CASSLYFGSVRGNGELFF
TRBJ2-7	.	TRBV10-2	.	.	CASSTSTGVEQYF
TRBJ2-1	few	TRBV11-3	TRBD2	TGTGCCAGCAGCATCGGGACTAGCGGGAGGTCAAATGAGCAGTTCTTC	CASSIGTSGRSNEQFF
TRBJ2-3	.	TRBV24-1	.	TGTGCCACCAGTGACCCGAAGCCAGATACGCAGTATTTT	CATSDPKPDTQYF
TRBJ1-3	.	TRBV7-5	.	TGTGCCAGAAGCCCAAAGACAGGGCAGGATGGAAACACCATATATTTT	CARSPKTGQDGNTIYF
TRBJ2-7	.	TRBV27	.	TGTGCCAGCAGTTTATCGGAGGGGTCGTCCTACGAGCAGTACTTC	CASSLSEGSSYEQYF
TRBJ1-2	.	TRBV6-1	.	TGTGCCAGCAGTGAAGGGACAGTCTATGGCTACACCTTC	CASSEGTVYGYTF
TRBJ1-2	.	TRBV9	.	TGTGCCAGCAGCGGCCCAGGGATGGACTATGGCTACACCTTC	CASSGPGMDYGYTF
TRBJ2-3	.	TRBV13	.	TGTGCCAGCAGCTCCACAGGGACAGATACGCAGTATTTT	CASSSTGTDTQYF
TRBJ1-3	.	TRBV6-5	.	TGTGCCAGCAGTTCCAGTGTCAACTCTGGAAACACCATATATTTT	CASSSSVNSGNTIYF
TRBJ2-7	.	TRBV5-1	TRBD2	TGCGCCAGCAGCTTCCGGACTAGCGGCTACTACGAGCAGTACTTC	CASSFRTSGYYEQYF
TRBJ1-2	.	TRBV15	TRBD1	TGTGCCACGTACCAACCGGGACAGGGGGCCTTTGGCTATGGCTACACCTTC	CATYQPGQGAFGYGYTF
TRBJ1-1	.	TRBV2	.	TGTGCCAGCAGACCAAACAGGGCCTCTGAAGCTTTCTTT	CASRPNRASEAFF
TRBJ2-7	.	TRBV27	.	TGTGCCAGCAGTTTATCGTGGTATAGCTCCTACGAGCAGTACTTC	CASSLSWYSSYEQYF
TRBJ2-7	.	TRBV19	TRBD1	TGTGCCAGTAGTCCCCTTTGGGACAGGGACTACGAGCAGTACTTC	CASSPLWDRDYEQYF
TRBJ1-1	.	TRBV7-8	.	TGTGCCAGCAGCGTGACACTGAACACTGAAGCTTTCTTT	CASSVTLNTEAFF
TRBJ1-6	few	TRBV15	.	TGTGCCACCAGCAGAGGGGCAGCTAATTCACCCCTCCACTTT	CATSRGAANSPLHF
TRBJ1-2	.	TRBV3-1/TRBV3-2	.	TGTGCCAGCAGCCAATCGTCGACACGGATCAATGGCTACACCTTC	CASSQSSTRINGYTF
TRBJ2-7	.	TRBV5-8	TRBD1	TGTGCCAGCAGCTTGGACAGGGGGCAGGACGAGCAGTACTTC	CASSLDRGQDEQYF
TRBJ2-2	.	TRBV27	.	TGTGCCAGCAGTTGGGGCCTATCGAACGCCGGGGAGCTGTTTTTT	CASSWGLSNAGELFF
TRBJ2-7	few	TRBV19	.	TGTGCCAGTAGTCCTTCGGGGGATCTATCTGGGGAGTACTTC	CASSPSGDLSGEYF
TRBJ1-3	.	TRBV7-8	.	TGTGCCAGCACCCCGGGACACCACCTCCCTGGAAACACCATATATTTT	CASTPGHHLPGNTIYF
TRBJ2-1	.	TRBV28	TRBD2	TGTGCCAGCAGTTTACAGGTGGGAGGGGAGCAGTTCTTC	CASSLQVGGEQFF
TRBJ1-1	once	TRBV3-1/TRBV3-2	.	TGTGCCAGCAGCCAAGCTGGACAACCGAACACTGAAGCTTTCTTT	CASSQAGQPNTEAFF
TRBJ2-1	.	TRBV5-1	.	TGCGCCAGCAGCCCCAGGAAGGCACCCTCCTACAATGAGCAGTTCTTC	CASSPRKAPSYNEQFF
TRBJ2-1	.	TRBV29-1	TRBD2	TGCAGCGTGGAGGGGACTAGCGGGGACTCCTACAATGAGCAGTTCTTC	CSVEGTSGDSYNEQFF
TRBJ2-3	few	TRBV7-8	TRBD2	TGTGCCAGCAGCTTAGCTAGCGGGAACACAGATACGCAGTATTTT	CASSLASGNTDTQYF
TRBJ1-1	.	TRBV5-1	.	TGCGCCAGCAGCTTGGCCGCGGCCTCTGAAGCTTTCTTT	CASSLAAASEAFF